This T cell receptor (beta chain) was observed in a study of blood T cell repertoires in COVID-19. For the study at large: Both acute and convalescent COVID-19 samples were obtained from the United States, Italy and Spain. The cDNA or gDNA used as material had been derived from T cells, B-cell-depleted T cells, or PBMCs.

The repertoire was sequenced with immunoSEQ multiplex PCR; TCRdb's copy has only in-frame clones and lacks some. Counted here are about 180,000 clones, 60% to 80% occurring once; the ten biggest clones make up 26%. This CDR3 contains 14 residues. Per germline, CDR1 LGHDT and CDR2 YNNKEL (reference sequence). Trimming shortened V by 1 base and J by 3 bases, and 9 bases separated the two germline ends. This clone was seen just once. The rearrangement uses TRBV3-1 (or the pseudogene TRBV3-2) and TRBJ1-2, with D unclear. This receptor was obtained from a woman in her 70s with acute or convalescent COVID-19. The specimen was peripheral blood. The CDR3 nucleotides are TGTGCCAGCAGCCAAGCTCCAGGTGACTATGGCTACACCTTC. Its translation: CASSQAPGDYGYTF.